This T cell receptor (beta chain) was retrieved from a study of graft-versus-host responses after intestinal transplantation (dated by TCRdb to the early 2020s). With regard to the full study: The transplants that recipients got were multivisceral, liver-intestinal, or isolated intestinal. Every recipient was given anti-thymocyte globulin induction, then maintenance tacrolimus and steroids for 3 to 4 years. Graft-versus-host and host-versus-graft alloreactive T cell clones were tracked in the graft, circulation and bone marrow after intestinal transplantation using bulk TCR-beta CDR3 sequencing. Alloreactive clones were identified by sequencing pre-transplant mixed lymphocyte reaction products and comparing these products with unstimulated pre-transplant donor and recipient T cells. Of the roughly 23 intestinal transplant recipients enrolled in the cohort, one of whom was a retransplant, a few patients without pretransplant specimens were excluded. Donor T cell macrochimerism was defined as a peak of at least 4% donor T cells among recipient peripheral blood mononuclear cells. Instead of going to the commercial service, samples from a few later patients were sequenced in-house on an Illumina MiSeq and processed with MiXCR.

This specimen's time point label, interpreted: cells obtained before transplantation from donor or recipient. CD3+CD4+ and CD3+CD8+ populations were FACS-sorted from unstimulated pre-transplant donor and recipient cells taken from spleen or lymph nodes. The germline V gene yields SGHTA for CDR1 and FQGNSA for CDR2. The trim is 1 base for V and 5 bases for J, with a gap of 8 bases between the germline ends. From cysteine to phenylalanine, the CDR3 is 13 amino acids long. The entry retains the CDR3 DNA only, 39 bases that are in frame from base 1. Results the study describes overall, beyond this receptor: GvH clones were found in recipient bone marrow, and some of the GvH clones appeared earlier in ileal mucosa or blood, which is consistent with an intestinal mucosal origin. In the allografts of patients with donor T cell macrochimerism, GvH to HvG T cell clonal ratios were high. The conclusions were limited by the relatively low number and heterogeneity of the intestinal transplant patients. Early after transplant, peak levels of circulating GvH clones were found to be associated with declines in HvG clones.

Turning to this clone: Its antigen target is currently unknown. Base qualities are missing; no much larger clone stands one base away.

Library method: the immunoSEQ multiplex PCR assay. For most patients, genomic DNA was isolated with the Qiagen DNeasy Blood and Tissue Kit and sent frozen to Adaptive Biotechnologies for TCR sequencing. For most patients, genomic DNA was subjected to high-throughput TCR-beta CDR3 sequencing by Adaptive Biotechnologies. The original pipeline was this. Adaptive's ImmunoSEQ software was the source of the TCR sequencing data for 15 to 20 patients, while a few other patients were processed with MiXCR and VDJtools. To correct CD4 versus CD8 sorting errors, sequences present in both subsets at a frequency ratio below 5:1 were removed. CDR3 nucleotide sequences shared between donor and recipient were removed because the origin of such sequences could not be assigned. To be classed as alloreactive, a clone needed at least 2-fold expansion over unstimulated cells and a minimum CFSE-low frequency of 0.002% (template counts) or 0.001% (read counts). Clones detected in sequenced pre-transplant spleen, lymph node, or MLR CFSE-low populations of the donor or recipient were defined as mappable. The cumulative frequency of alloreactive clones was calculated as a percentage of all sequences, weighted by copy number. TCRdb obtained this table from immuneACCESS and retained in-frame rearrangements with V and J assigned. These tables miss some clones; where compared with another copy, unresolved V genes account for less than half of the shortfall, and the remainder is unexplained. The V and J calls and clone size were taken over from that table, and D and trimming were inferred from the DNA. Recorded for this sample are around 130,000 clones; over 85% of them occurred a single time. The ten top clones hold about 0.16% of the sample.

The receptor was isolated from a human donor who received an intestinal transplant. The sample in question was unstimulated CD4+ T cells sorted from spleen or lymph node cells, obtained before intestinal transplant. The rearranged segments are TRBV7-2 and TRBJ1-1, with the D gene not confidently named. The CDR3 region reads CASSLEEITEAFF. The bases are TGTGCCAGCAGCTTAGAGGAAATTACTGAAGCTTTCTTT.